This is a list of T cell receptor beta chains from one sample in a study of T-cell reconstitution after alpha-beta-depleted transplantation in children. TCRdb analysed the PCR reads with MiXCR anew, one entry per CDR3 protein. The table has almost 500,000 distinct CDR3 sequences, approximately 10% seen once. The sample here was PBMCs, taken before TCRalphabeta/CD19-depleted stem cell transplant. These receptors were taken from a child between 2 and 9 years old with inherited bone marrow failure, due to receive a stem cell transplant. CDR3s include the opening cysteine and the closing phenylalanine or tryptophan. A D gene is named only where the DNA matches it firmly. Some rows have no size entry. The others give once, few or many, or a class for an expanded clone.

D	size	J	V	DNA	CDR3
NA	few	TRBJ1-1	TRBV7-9	TGTGCCAGCAGCTCGGCCCAGGTGAACACTGAAGCTTTCTTT	CASSSAQVNTEAFF
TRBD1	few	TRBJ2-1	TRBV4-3	TGCGCCAGCAGCCAGATCGGACAGGGGGCCTTCCGGAATGAGCAGTTCTTC	CASSQIGQGAFRNEQFF
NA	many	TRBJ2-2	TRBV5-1	TGCGCCAGCAGCTTCATAAACACCGGGGAGCTGTTTTTT	CASSFINTGELFF
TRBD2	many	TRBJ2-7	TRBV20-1	TGCAGTGCTAGAGATTCTCGAAAAGCGGGACTTAGCTCCTACGAGCAGTACTTC	CSARDSRKAGLSSYEQYF
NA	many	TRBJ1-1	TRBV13	TGTGCCAGCAGCCGTGAATTCGCAATGGACACTGAAGCTTTCTTT	CASSREFAMDTEAFF
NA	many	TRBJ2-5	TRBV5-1	TGCGCCAGCAGCTTCCTTAGAGCGGACCAAGAGACCCAGTACTTC	CASSFLRADQETQYF
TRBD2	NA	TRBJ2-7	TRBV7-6	TGTGCCAGCAGCCCCCTCGGCGCGGGAGGCTACGAGCAGTACTTC	CASSPLGAGGYEQYF
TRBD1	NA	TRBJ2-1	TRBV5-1	TGCGCCAGCAGCTCCACCGGGACAGGGGGCTACAATGAGCAGTTCTTC	CASSSTGTGGYNEQFF
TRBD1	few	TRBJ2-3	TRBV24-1	TGTGCCACCAGTGATTTTACGGACAGGGCAGATACGCAGTATTTT	CATSDFTDRADTQYF
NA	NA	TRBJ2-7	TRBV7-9	TGTGCCAGCAGCGCAGGGTACCACGAGCAGTACTTC	CASSAGYHEQYF
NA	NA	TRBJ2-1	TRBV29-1	TGCAGCGTGGCCGGTTGGGCTGGTCGGGGCAATGAGCTGTTCTTC	CSVAGWAGRGNELFF
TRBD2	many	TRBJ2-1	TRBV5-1	TGCGCCAGCAGCTGGCGGACTAGTCCTTTTGCGGAGCAGTTCTTC	CASSWRTSPFAEQFF
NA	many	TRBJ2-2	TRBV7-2	TGTGCCAGCAGCTTTATAGGGATGACCGGGGAGCTGTTTTTT	CASSFIGMTGELFF
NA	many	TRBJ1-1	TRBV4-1	TGCGCCAGCAGCTACCCGGGCCGAGTGAACACTGAAGCTTTCTTT	CASSYPGRVNTEAFF
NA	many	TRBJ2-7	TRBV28	TGTGCCAGCAGCCACAGGGGATGGGGGGGTTTCGAGCAGTACTTC	CASSHRGWGGFEQYF
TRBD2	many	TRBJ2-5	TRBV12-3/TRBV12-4	TGTGCCAGCAGCTTTATGACTAGCTTTGAGACCCAGTACTTC	CASSFMTSFETQYF
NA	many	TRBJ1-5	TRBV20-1	TGCAGTGCTAGTGGCCACAGCAATCAGCCCCAGCATTTT	CSASGHSNQPQHF
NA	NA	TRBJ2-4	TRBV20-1	TGCTGTGCTAGGATCGGTGCTGGGGCCAAAAACATTCAGTACTTC	CCARIGAGAKNIQYF
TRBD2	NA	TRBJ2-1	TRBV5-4	TGTGCCAGCAGCTCCGGGACTAGCTACGATGAGCAGTTCTTC	CASSSGTSYDEQFF
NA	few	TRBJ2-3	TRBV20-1	TGCAGTGCTAGAGATAGCGCCGCTAGCACAGATACGCAGTATTTT	CSARDSAASTDTQYF
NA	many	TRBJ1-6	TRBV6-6	TGTGCCAGCAGTTACAGGGATAATTCACCCCTCCACTTT	CASSYRDNSPLHF
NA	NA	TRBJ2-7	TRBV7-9	TGTGCCAGCAGCCCTCCGGACAACTCCTACGAGCAGTACTTC	CASSPPDNSYEQYF
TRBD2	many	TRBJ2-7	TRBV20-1	TGCAGTGCTAGAAGACTAGCGGAAGCCGAGGAGCAGTACTTC	CSARRLAEAEEQYF
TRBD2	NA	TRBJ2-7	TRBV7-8	TGTGCCAGCAGCCTAGTAGGGGGCGGGCTCGAGCGGGAGGGCCAAAGGGAGCAGTACTTC	CASSLVGGGLEREGQREQYF
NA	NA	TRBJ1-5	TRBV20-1	TGCAGTGCTAAAGGATACGCTAGCAATCAGCCCCAGCATTTT	CSAKGYASNQPQHF
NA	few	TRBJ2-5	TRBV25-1	TGTGCCAGCAGTGATTTCCCTATAGCGGAGTCGGGGGAGACCCAGTACTTC	CASSDFPIAESGETQYF
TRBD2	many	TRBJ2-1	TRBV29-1	TGCAGCGTGTGGGGGACTAGCGGGAGTGATGAGCAGTTCTTC	CSVWGTSGSDEQFF
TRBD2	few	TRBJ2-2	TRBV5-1	TGCGCCAGCAGCGCTCCGGCGGGAGGGCCCATCGGGGAGCTGTTTTTT	CASSAPAGGPIGELFF
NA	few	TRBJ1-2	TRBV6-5	TGTGCCAGCAGTTCTAATTTGGGACTTCTAAGGGGCTACACCTTC	CASSSNLGLLRGYTF
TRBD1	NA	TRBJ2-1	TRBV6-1	TGTGCCAGCAACCCGGGACAGTTCAGCTCCTACAATGAGCAGTTCTTC	CASNPGQFSSYNEQFF
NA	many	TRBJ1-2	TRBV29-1	TGCAGCGTTGCGACGGAACTTTATGGCTACACCTTC	CSVATELYGYTF
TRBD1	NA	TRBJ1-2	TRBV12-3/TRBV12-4	TGTGCCAGCAGTTTAAAGACAGGGGCTGGCGGCTACACCTTC	CASSLKTGAGGYTF
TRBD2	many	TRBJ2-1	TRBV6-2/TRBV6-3	TGTGCCAGCAGTCCCGGACTAGCGATGCCCAATGAGCAGTTCTTC	CASSPGLAMPNEQFF
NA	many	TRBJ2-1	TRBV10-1	TGCGCCAGCAGTGATCTAGCTCCAAGGAATGAGCAGTTCTTC	CASSDLAPRNEQFF
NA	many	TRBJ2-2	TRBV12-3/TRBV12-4	TGTGCCAGCACCCCCCCGGTGGTGGGCACCGGGGAGCTGTTTTTT	CASTPPVVGTGELFF
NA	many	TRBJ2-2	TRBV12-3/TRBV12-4	TGTGCCAGCAGTTTAGGAGGCGGGGAGCTGTTTTTT	CASSLGGGELFF
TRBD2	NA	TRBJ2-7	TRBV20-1	TGCAGTGCTAGAGATCCTCTGCGGGAGGCCAGCTACGAGCAGTACTTC	CSARDPLREASYEQYF
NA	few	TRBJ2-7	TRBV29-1	TGCAGCGTTGAAGACAGGGGCGCACCCAACGAGCAGTACTTC	CSVEDRGAPNEQYF
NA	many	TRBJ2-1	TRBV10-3	TGTGCCATCAGCCTCGGGACCACCAATGAGCAGTTCTTC	CAISLGTTNEQFF
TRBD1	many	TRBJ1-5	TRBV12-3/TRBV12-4	TGTGCCAGCAGCCCCGGGGACAGGGGGCCTCAGCCCCAGCATTTT	CASSPGDRGPQPQHF
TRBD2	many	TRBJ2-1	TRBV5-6	TGTGCCAGCAGCAAGAGACTAGCGGGAGATTACAATGAGCAGTTCTTC	CASSKRLAGDYNEQFF
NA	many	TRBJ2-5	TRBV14	TGTGCCAGCAGCCAAGGTTCAAACAGGGAGACCCAGTACTTC	CASSQGSNRETQYF
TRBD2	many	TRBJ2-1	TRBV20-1	TGCAGTGCTAGATGGCCTAGCGGGATCTACAATGAGCAGTTCTTC	CSARWPSGIYNEQFF